This entry lists 2 T cell receptor beta chains sequenced from one sample in a study of long-term antiretroviral therapy in people with HIV. The libraries were made with immunoSEQ v3.0 at survey level. Clones were sequenced by immunoSEQ multiplex PCR, and TCRdb holds only the in-frame ones, with some missing. The table lists 30,000 to 40,000 clones, over 85% of them singletons. The sample consisted of unsorted PBMCs, taken around 5 years after starting antiretroviral therapy. The receptors originated from a woman aged 50 to 60 with HIV.

In regard to this clone: One end of the junction does not line up with germline, which may come from a read error. J is TRBJ2-1 and V is TRBV4-1; a possible D gene is TRBD2 (5 bases). The CDR3 has 18 residues. In germline, CDR1 is MGHRA, CDR2 YSYEKL. CDR3 coding DNA: TGCGCCAGCAGCCAATTCGGGATGGAGGTCCCGATCTACAATCAGCAGTTCTTC. This gives the protein CASSQFGMEVPIYNQQFF.

The V and J genes are TRBV7-8 and TRBJ1-5; D uncertain. Trimming stripped 4 bases from V and 5 bases from J, with 9 bases between. Germline V CDR1 and CDR2: SGHVS, FQNEAQ. The CDR3 runs 13 residues. This CDR3 reads CASSSAGDQPQHF. In nucleotides, the CDR3 is TGTGCCAGCAGCTCGGCAGGCGATCAGCCCCAGCATTTT.